This T cell receptor (beta chain) comes out of a study of blood T cell repertoires in COVID-19. Comment on this clone: The same CDR3 arises from other DNA sequences in this sample as well.

Sequencing used immunoSEQ multiplex PCR; TCRdb keeps in-frame clones, though not all of them. The repertoire holds fewer than 350,000 clones, with around 87% as singletons. V dropped 3 bases and J dropped 6; count of bases not matched to a gene: 6. CDR1 and CDR2 (germline): MDHEN, SYDVKM. This CDR3 contains 14 residues. The rearrangement links TRBV28 to TRBJ2-7; 9 nucleotides align to TRBD1. This TCR was sampled from a woman in her fifties or sixties who had recovered from COVID-19. The sample consisted of peripheral blood. This chain's CDR3 is CASSFLGQGGEQYF. CDR3 DNA sequence: TGTGCCAGCAGTTTCCTGGGACAGGGTGGCGAGCAGTACTTC.